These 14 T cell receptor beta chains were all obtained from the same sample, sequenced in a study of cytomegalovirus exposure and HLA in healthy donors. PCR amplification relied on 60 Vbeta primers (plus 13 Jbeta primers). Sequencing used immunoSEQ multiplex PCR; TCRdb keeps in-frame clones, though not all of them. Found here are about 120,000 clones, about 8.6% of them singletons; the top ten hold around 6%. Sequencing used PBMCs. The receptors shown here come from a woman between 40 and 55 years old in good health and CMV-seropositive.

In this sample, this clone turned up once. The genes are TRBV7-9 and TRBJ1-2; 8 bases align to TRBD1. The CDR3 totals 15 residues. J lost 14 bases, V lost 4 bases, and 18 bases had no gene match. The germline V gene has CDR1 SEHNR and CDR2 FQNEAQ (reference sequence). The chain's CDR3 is CASSSTGTRQGTLTF. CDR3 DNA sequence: TGTGCCAGCAGCTCGACGGGGACTCGACAGGGGACTTTGACCTTC.

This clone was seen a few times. The CDR3 coding sequence is TGTGCCAGCAGTAACAAGCGGGGGCCGTCCTACGAGCAGTACTTC. It specifies CASSNKRGPSYEQYF. The rearrangement uses TRBV6-5 and TRBJ2-7, with 8 bases identical to TRBD2. This CDR3 is 15 amino acids long. The germline gives CDR1 MNHEY, CDR2 SVGAGI. The ends lost 5 bases at V and 1 base at J; junction bases unmatched: 7.

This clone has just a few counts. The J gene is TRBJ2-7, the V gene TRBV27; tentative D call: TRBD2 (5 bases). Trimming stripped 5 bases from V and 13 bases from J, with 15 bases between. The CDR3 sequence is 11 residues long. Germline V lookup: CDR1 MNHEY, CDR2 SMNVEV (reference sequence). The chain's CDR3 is CASSQDWRYYF. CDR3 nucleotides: TGTGCCAGCAGTCAGGACTGGCGATACTACTTC.

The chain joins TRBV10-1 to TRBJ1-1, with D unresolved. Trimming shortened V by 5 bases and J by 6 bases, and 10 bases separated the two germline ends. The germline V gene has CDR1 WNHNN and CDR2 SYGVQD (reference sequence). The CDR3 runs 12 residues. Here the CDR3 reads CASSPNRAEAFF. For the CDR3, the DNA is TGCGCCAGCAGTCCCAACCGGGCTGAAGCTTTCTTT.

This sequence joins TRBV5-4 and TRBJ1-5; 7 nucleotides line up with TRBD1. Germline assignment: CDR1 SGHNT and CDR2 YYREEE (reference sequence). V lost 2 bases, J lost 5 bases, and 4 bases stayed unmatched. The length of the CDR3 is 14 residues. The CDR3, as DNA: TGTGCCAGCAGCTTACAGGGGATGGATCAGCCCCAGCATTTT. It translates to CASSLQGMDQPQHF.

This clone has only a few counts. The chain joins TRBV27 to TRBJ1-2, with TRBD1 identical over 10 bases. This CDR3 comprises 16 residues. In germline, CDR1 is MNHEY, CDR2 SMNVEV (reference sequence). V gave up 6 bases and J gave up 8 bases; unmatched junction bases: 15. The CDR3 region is CASRLGTGDYLGGYTF. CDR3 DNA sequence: TGTGCCAGCAGACTCGGGACAGGGGACTACTTGGGGGGCTACACCTTC.

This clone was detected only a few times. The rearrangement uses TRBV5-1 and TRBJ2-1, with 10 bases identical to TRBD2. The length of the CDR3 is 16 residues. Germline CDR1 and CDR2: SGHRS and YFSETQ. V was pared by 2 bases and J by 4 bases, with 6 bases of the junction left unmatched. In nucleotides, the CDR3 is TGCGCCAGCAGCTTAAATCTAGCGGGGGATTACAATGAGCAGTTCTTC. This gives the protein CASSLNLAGDYNEQFF. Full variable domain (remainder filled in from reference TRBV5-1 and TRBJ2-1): KAGVTQTPRYLIKTRGQQVTLSCSPISGHRSVSWYQQTPGQGLQFLFEYFSETQRNKGNFPGRFSGRQFSNSRSEMNVSTLELGDSALYLCASSLNLAGDYNEQFFGPGTRLTVL.

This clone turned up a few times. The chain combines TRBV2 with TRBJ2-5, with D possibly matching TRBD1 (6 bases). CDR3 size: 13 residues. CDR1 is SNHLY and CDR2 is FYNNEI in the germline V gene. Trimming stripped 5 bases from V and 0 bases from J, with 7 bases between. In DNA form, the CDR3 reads TGTGCCAGCAGTACAGGGTACCAAGAGACCCAGTACTTC. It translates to CASSTGYQETQYF.

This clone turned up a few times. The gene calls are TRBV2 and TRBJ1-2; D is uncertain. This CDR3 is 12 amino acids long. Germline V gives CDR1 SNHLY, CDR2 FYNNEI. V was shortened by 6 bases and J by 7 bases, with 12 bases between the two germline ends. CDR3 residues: CASSVQEGGYTF. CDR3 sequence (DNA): TGTGCCAGCAGCGTCCAAGAGGGTGGCTACACCTTC.

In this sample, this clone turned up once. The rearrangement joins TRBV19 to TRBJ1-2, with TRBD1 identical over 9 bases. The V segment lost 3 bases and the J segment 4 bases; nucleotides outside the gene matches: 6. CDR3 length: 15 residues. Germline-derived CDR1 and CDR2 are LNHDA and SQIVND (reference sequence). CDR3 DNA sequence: TGTGCCAGTAGTATGGGGACAGGGTCTAGCTATGGCTACACCTTC. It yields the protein CASSMGTGSSYGYTF.

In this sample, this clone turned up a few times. The CDR3 is CASSDRQGNRNEQFF. In nucleotides, the CDR3 is TGTGCCAGCAGTGACCGACAGGGGAACCGCAATGAGCAGTTCTTC. The rearrangement joins TRBV25-1 to TRBJ2-1; 8 positions match TRBD1. The V and J ends lost 3 bases and 6 bases, in that order; junction bases with no gene match: 7. The CDR3 consists of 15 residues. Per the germline V gene, CDR1 is MGHDK and CDR2 is SYGVNS. The full variable domain, its missing parts supplied by reference TRBV25-1 and TRBJ2-1, is EADIYQTPRYLVIGTGKKITLECSQTMGHDKMYWYQQDPGMELHLIHYSYGVNSTEKGDLSSESTVSRIRTEHFPLTLESARPSHTSQYLCASSDRQGNRNEQFFGPGTRLTVL.

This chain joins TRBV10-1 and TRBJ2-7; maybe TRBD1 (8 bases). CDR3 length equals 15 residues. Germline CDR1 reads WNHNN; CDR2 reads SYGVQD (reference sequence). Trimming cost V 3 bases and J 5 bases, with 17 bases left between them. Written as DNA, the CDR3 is TGCGCCAGCAGTGAACAGGGGGGGGCTACCCACGAGCAGTACTTC. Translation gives CASSEQGGATHEQYF.

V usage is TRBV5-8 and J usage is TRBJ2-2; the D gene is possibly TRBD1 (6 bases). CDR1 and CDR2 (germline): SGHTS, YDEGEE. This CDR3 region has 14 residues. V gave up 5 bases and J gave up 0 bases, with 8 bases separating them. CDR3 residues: CASRKGANTGELFF. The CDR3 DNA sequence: TGTGCCAGCAGGAAGGGGGCGAACACCGGGGAGCTGTTTTTT.

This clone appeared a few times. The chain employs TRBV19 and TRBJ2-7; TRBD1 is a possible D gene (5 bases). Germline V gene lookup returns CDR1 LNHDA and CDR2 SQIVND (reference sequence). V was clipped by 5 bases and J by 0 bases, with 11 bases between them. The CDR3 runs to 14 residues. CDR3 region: CASSQGSSSYEQYF. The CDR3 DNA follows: TGTGCCAGTAGTCAGGGCTCTAGCTCCTACGAGCAGTACTTC.